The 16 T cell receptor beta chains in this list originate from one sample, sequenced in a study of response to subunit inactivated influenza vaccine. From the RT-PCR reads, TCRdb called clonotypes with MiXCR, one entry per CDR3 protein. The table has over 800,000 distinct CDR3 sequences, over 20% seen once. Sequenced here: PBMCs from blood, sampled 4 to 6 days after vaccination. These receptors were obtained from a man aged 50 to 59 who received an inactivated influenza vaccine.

CDR3 loop: CSVPDRFLYEQYF. CDR3 nucleotides: TGCAGTGTCCCCGACAGGTTCCTCTACGAGCAGTACTTC. The chain is built from TRBV20-1 and TRBJ2-7; D might be TRBD1 (6 bases). This CDR3 has 13 residues. Per the germline V gene, CDR1 is DFQATT and CDR2 is SNEGSKA (reference sequence). Between the trimmed V and J ends, which lost 7 bases and 3 bases, there was a span of 16 bases.

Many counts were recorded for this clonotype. Here the CDR3 reads CASSYSDTGRTQYF. CDR3 bases: TGTGCCAGCAGTTACTCGGACACCGGCCGCACGCAGTATTTT. The J gene is TRBJ2-3, the V gene TRBV6-2 or TRBV6-3; TRBD1 might be the D (5 bases). Germline lookup yields CDR1 MNHEY and CDR2 SVGEGT. This CDR3 is 14 amino acids long. Between the trimmed V and J ends, which lost 0 bases and 9 bases, there was a span of 13 bases.

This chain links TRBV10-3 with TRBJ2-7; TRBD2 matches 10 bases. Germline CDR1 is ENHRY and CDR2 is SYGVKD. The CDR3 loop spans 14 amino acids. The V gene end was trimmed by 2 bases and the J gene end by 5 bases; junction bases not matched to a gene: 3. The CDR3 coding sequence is TGTGCCATCAGTGAGCAACTAGCGGGAAACGAGCAGTACTTC. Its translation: CAISEQLAGNEQYF.

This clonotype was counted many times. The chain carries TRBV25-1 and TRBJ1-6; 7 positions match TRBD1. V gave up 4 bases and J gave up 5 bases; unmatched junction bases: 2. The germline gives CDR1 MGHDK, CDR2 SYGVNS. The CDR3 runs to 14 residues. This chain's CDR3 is CASSVGTDNSPLHF. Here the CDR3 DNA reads TGTGCCAGCAGTGTAGGGACAGATAATTCACCCCTCCACTTT.

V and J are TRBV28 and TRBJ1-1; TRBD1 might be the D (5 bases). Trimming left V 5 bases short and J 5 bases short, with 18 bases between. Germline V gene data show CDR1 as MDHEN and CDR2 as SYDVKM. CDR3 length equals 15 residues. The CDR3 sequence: CASSPMAGGRTEAFF. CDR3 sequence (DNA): TGTGCCAGCAGTCCAATGGCGGGGGGACGGACTGAAGCTTTCTTT.

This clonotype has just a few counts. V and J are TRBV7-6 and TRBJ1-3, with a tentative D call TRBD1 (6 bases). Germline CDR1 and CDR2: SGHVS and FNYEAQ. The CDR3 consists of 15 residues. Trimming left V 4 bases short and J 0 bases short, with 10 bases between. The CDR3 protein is CASSSLQGSGNTIYF. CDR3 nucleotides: TGTGCCAGCAGCTCCCTACAGGGCTCTGGAAACACCATATATTTT.

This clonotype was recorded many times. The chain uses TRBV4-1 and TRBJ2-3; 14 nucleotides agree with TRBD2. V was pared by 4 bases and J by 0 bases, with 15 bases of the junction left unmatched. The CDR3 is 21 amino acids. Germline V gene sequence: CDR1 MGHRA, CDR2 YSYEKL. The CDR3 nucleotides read TGCGCCAGCAGCCTTGCCTCCAGACTAGCGGGGGGGCCGACTAGCACAGATACGCAGTATTTT. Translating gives CASSLASRLAGGPTSTDTQYF.

This CDR3 reads CASSRQALSYGYTF. CDR3 DNA: TGTGCCAGCAGCCGACAAGCCCTTTCTTATGGCTACACCTTC. This chain uses TRBV6-2 or TRBV6-3 with TRBJ1-2; no definite D call. CDR3 size: 14 residues. Germline V CDR1 and CDR2: MNHEY, SVGEGT. The V and J ends lost 6 bases and 5 bases respectively, with 16 bases between them.

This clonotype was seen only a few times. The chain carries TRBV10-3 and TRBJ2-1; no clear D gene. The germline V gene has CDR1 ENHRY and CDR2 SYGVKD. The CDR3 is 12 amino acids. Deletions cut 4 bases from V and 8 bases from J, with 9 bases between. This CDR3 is CAISGAEHEQFF. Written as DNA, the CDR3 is TGTGCCATCAGTGGGGCAGAGCATGAGCAGTTCTTC.

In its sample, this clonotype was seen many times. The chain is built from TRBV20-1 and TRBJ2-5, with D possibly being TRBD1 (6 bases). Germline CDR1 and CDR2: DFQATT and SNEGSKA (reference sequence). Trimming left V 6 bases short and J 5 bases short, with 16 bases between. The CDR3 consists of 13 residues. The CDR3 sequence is CSAKDSRSETQYF. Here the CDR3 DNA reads TGCAGTGCAAAGGACAGCAGGTCGGAGACCCAGTACTTC.

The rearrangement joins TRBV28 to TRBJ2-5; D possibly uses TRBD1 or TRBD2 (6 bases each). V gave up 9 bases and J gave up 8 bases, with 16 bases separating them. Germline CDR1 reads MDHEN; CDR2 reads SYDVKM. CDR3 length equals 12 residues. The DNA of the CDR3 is TGTGCCAGTTGGGGGCGGGGAAAAACCCAGTACTTC. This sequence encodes CASWGRGKTQYF.

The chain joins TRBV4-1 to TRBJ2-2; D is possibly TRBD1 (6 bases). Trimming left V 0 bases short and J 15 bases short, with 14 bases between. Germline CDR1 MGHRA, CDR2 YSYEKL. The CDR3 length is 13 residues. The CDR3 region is CASSQEWQGMMFF. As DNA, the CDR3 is TGCGCCAGCAGCCAAGAATGGCAGGGGATGATGTTTTTT.

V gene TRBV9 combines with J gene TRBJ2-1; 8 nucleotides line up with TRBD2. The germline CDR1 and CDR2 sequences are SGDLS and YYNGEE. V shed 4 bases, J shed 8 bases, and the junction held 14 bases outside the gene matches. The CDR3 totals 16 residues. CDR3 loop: CASSILLAAGVDEQFF. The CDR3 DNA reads TGTGCCAGCAGCATATTACTAGCGGCAGGGGTCGATGAGCAGTTCTTC.

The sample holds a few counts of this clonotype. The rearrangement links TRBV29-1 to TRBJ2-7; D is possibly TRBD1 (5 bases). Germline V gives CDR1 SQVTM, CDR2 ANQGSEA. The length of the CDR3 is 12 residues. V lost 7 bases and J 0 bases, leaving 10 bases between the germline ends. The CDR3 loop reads CSAQGDSYEQYF. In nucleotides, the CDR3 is TGCAGCGCCCAAGGGGACTCCTACGAGCAGTACTTC.

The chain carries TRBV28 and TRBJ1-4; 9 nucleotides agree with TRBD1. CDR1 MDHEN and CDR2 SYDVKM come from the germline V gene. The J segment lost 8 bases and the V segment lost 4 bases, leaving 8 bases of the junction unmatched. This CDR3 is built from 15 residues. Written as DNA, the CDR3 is TGTGCCAGCAGTTCGTACAGGGGGCCCGGGGAAAAACTGTTTTTT. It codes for CASSSYRGPGEKLFF.

The CDR3 spells CASSEVGGPRGNEQFF. The CDR3 DNA sequence: TGTGCCAGCAGTGAAGTCGGGGGGCCCCGGGGCAATGAGCAGTTCTTC. The chain employs TRBV2 and TRBJ2-1, with a tentative D call TRBD2 (7 bases). Trimming removed 1 base at V and 6 bases at J, with 16 bases between. Germline V gene lookup returns CDR1 SNHLY and CDR2 FYNNEI. The CDR3 is made up of 16 amino acids.